Each of the 23 T cell receptor beta chains below was sequenced from the same sample in a study of identical twins. Via MiXCR, TCRdb re-called the 5' RACE reads, giving one row per CDR3 protein. The sample has about 280,000 distinct CDR3 sequences, approximately 8% seen once. This sample was also put to use in a study of yellow fever vaccine responses in identical twins.

The sample was memory (CD45RO+) T cells sorted from blood. The receptors were sampled from a woman aged 18-29 years in good health.

This clonotype was observed a few times. The chain has TRBV10-3 and TRBJ2-7; 15 nucleotides line up with TRBD2. V trimming: 10 bases; J trimming: 6 bases; junction bases outside the gene matches: 4. CDR1 and CDR2 (germline): ENHRY, SYGVKD. CDR3 length: 13 amino acids. The CDR3 DNA follows: TGTGCCACGCAGGGACTAGCGGGGGGCGAGCAGTACGTC. This translates into CATQGLAGGEQYV.

The V call is TRBV5-1, the J call TRBJ2-1; 8 nucleotides agree with TRBD1. J lost 9 bases, V lost 0 bases, and 5 bases had no gene match. This CDR3 has 14 amino acids. The V gene's germline CDR1 is SGHRS and CDR2 YFSETQ. CDR3 coding DNA: TGCGCCAGCAGCTTGGGGACAGGGCAGGGTGAGCAGTTCTTC. It is translated as CASSLGTGQGEQFF.

This clonotype was counted ten times or more. This sequence joins TRBV4-1 and TRBJ2-3, with TRBD2 identical over 7 bases. The CDR3 length is 15 residues. From germline, CDR1 is MGHRA and CDR2 YSYEKL. V gave up 0 bases and J gave up 4 bases; unmatched junction bases: 4. The DNA for the CDR3 is TGCGCCAGCAGCCAAGATTGGGGGGGTCCAGATACGCAGTATTTT. It yields the protein CASSQDWGGPDTQYF.

The chain has TRBV7-3 and TRBJ2-7, with D perhaps TRBD1 (5 bases). Germline V gives CDR1 SGHTA, CDR2 FQGTGA. This CDR3 has 15 residues. With 5 bases removed from V and 2 bases from J, the gap between germline ends came to 16 bases. CDR3 amino acids: CASSKTRAPTYEQYF. CDR3 DNA sequence: TGTGCCAGCAGCAAGACCAGGGCACCTACCTACGAGCAGTACTTC.

The table lists this clonotype with many counts. The V and J genes are TRBV24-1 and TRBJ2-3, with a tentative D call TRBD2 (5 bases). CDR3 length: 13 amino acids. Germline CDR1 is KGHDR and CDR2 is SFDVKD. Trimming cost V 6 bases and J 1 base, with 7 bases left between them. This CDR3 reads CATSRTRTDTQYF. CDR3 coding DNA: TGTGCCACCAGTCGGACTCGCACAGATACGCAGTATTTT.

This clonotype occurred many times. The chain employs TRBV29-1 and TRBJ2-3, with a tentative D call TRBD2 (6 bases). Per the germline V gene, CDR1 is SQVTM and CDR2 is ANQGSEA. This CDR3 spans 11 amino acids. The CDR3 nucleotides read TGCGCGGGGAGAAGCACAGATACGCAGTATTTT. Amino acid sequence: CAGRSTDTQYF.

Only a few counts were recorded for this clonotype. The V and J genes are TRBV9 and TRBJ1-1, with a weak D call TRBD1 (6 bases). Germline-derived CDR1 and CDR2 are SGDLS and YYNGEE. The V gene lost 0 bases and the J gene lost 4 bases, with 13 bases spanning the gap. CDR3 length equals 15 residues. The DNA of the CDR3 is TGTGCCAGCAGCGTAGCAATCGACAGGCCCACTGAAGCTTTCTTT. This translates into CASSVAIDRPTEAFF.

The chain recombines TRBV20-1 with TRBJ1-2, with 9 bases identical to TRBD1. CDR3 length: 14 residues. Trimming cost V 4 bases and J 4 bases; bases outside gene matches: 7. Germline CDR1 is DFQATT and CDR2 is SNEGSKA (reference sequence). CDR3 region: CSAITGGLSYGYTF. The CDR3 bases are TGCAGTGCTATTACAGGGGGCCTTTCCTATGGCTACACCTTC.

In DNA, the CDR3 is TGTGCCAGCAGCTCCGGGACTAGGGAGACCCAGTACTTC. This encodes CASSSGTRETQYF. The chain carries TRBV7-6 and TRBJ2-5; 8 bases fit TRBD2. CDR1 and CDR2 (germline): SGHVS, FNYEAQ. The CDR3 runs to 13 residues. Germline trimming cut 4 bases from V and 5 bases from J; bases unmatched to any gene: 3.

This clonotype came up many times. This chain connects TRBV7-9 to TRBJ1-1; D is unclear. This CDR3 region has 14 residues. From germline, CDR1 is SEHNR and CDR2 FQNEAQ (reference sequence). The V and J ends lost 2 bases and 0 bases respectively, with 7 bases between them. The CDR3 bases are TGTGCCAGCAGCTTATTCTCAATGAACACTGAAGCTTTCTTT. Its protein product is CASSLFSMNTEAFF. The whole variable domain, remainder taken from reference TRBV7-9 and TRBJ1-1, is DTGVSQNPRHKITKRGQNVTFRCDPISEHNRLYWYRQTLGQGPEFLTYFQNEAQLEKSRLLSDRFSAERPKGSFSTLEIQRTEQGDSAMYLCASSLFSMNTEAFFGQGTRLTVV.

This clonotype was counted many times. The chain links TRBV20-1 to TRBJ2-2; 8 nucleotides line up with TRBD2. Germline values: CDR1 DFQATT, CDR2 SNEGSKA (reference sequence). The ends lost 3 bases at V and 5 bases at J; junction bases unmatched: 11. CDR3 size: 16 residues. CDR3 nucleotides: TGCAGTGCTAGGTCTCCGGGAGGGCCCGGGACCGGGGAGCTGTTTTTT. Translating it yields CSARSPGGPGTGELFF.

This clonotype appeared a few times. V and J are TRBV11-3 and TRBJ2-1, with 8 bases lining up with TRBD2. V lost 5 bases and J lost 2; bases outside the gene matches: 11. The CDR3 loop spans 17 amino acids. Germline assignment: CDR1 SGHNT and CDR2 YENEEA. CDR3 coding DNA: TGTGCCAGCAGCCCCAGTATAGCGGGAACTCCCTACAATGAGCAGTTCTTC. It is translated as CASSPSIAGTPYNEQFF.

This clonotype was seen more than once but under ten times. This rearrangement joins TRBV14 to TRBJ2-7; 8 bases align to TRBD2. The CDR3 consists of 15 residues. V dropped 4 bases and J dropped 6; count of bases not matched to a gene: 11. Germline CDR1 SGHDN, CDR2 FVKESK. The CDR3 DNA reads as TGTGCCAGCAGCCCCGGGGGGGGACTCTTCCGCGAGCAGTACTTC. Its translation is CASSPGGGLFREQYF.

In this sample, this clonotype turned up many times. The chain employs TRBV5-1 and TRBJ2-3; the D gene is possibly TRBD1 (6 bases). Trimming pared 4 bases from V and 5 bases from J, leaving 14 bases between. Germline V gives CDR1 SGHRS, CDR2 YFSETQ. The CDR3 has 14 amino acids. CDR3 region: CASSQGLVGDTQYF. Here the CDR3 DNA reads TGCGCCAGCAGCCAGGGGTTAGTTGGAGATACGCAGTATTTT.

In its sample, this clonotype was seen a few times. The chain has TRBV20-1 and TRBJ2-3, with 7 bases matching TRBD2. V gave up 0 bases and J gave up 1 base; unmatched junction bases: 4. CDR3 length equals 15 residues. Germline V CDR1 and CDR2: DFQATT, SNEGSKA (reference sequence). CDR3 loop: CSARDLGLGTDTQYF. The CDR3 nucleotides read TGCAGTGCTAGAGATTTAGGACTAGGCACAGATACGCAGTATTTT.

This clonotype has only a few counts. The chain combines TRBV7-3 with TRBJ2-1, with D maybe TRBD2 (6 bases). Germline CDR1 is SGHTA and CDR2 is FQGTGA. Trimming left V 2 bases short and J 7 bases short, with 15 bases between. The CDR3 runs 15 residues. The CDR3 loop is CASSLGGSGVNEQFF. DNA for the CDR3: TGTGCCAGCAGCTTAGGTGGTTCGGGAGTGAATGAGCAGTTCTTC.

This clonotype was detected many times. The rearrangement links TRBV7-2 to TRBJ1-4; possibly TRBD1 for D (6 bases). V gave up 5 bases and J gave up 8 bases, with 9 bases separating them. The CDR3 has 12 residues. Germline V CDR1 and CDR2: SGHTA, FQGNSA. The CDR3 coding sequence is TGTGCCAGCAGCCCAGACAGGGAAAAACTGTTTTTT. Translating it yields CASSPDREKLFF.

This clonotype was found many times. This chain uses TRBV3-1 with TRBJ2-5; D is possibly TRBD2 (5 bases). Germline V gene data show CDR1 as LGHDT and CDR2 as YNNKEL (reference sequence). This CDR3 comprises 14 residues. V gave up 0 bases and J gave up 9 bases, with 14 bases separating them. The CDR3: CASSQDLSSSSQYF. CDR3 DNA: TGTGCCAGCAGCCAAGATTTGTCCTCTAGCTCCCAGTACTTC.

This clonotype was seen many times. The V gene is TRBV5-6, the J gene TRBJ1-5; the match to TRBD1 covers 7 bases. Germline V CDR1 and CDR2: SGHDT, YYEEEE. This CDR3 spans 14 amino acids. J gave up 9 bases and V 4 bases, and 10 bases lay outside the gene matches. The CDR3 here is CASSPGGGARPQHF. CDR3 in DNA: TGTGCCAGCAGCCCGGGAGGGGGCGCCCGGCCCCAGCATTTT.

This clonotype was observed at least ten times. The CDR3 loop is CAISEKRNEQFF. The CDR3 DNA is TGTGCCATCAGTGAGAAGAGAAATGAGCAGTTCTTC. The rearrangement links TRBV10-3 to TRBJ2-1, with unresolved D. Germline V CDR1 and CDR2: ENHRY, SYGVKD. This CDR3 contains 12 residues. Trimming took off 2 bases at V and 7 bases at J, with 6 bases between the two ends.

This clonotype was found a few times. This chain uses TRBV5-1 with TRBJ1-2, with 10 bases fitting TRBD1. Unmatched junction bases numbered 5, after V lost 4 bases and J lost 8 bases. CDR3 size: 13 residues. Germline V gene data show CDR1 as SGHRS and CDR2 as YFSETQ. The CDR3 sequence is CASSIGTGEGYTF. CDR3 coding DNA: TGCGCCAGCAGCATCGGGACAGGGGAGGGCTACACCTTC.

The chain couples TRBV6-1 to TRBJ2-2, with TRBD2 as a possible D gene (5 bases). CDR3 size: 16 residues. V dropped 8 bases and J dropped 1 base, with 17 bases sitting between them. CDR1 MNHNS and CDR2 SASEGT come from the germline V gene. Here the CDR3 reads CASWLAGGLNTGELFF. The CDR3, as DNA: TGTGCCAGCTGGCTCGCCGGCGGGCTGAACACCGGGGAGCTGTTTTTT.

This clonotype occurred a few times. The chain carries TRBV5-1 and TRBJ1-3; no clear D. The CDR3 extends over 13 amino acids. Germline V gives CDR1 SGHRS, CDR2 YFSETQ. V was shortened by 4 bases and J by 3 bases, with 8 bases between the two germline ends. DNA of the CDR3: TGCGCCAGCAGCCCGGGAGATGGAAACACCATATATTTT. As protein: CASSPGDGNTIYF.